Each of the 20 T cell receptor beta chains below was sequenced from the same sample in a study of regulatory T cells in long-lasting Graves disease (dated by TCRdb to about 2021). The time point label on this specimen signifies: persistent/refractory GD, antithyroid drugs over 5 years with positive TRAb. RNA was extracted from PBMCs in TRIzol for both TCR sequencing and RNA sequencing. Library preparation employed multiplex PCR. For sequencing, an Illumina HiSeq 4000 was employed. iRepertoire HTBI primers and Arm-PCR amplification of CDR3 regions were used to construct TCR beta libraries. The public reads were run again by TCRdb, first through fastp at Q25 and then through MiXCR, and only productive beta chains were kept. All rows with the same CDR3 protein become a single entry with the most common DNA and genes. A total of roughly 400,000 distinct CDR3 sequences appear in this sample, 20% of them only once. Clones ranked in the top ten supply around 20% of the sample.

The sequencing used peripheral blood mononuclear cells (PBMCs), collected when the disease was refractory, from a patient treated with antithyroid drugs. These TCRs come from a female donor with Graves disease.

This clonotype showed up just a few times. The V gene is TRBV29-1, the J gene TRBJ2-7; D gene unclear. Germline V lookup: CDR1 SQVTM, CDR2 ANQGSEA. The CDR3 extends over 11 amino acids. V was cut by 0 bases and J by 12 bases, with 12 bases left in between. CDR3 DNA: TGCAGCGTTGAAGATGGGCCCCTACGGTACTTC. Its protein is CSVEDGPLRYF.

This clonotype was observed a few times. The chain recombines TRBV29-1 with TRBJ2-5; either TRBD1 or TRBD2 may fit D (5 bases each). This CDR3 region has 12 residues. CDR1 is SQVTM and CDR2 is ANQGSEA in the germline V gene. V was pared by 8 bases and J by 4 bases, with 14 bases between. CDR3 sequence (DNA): TGCAGCACCGGGATGGGGACAGAGACCCAGTACTTC. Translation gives CSTGMGTETQYF.

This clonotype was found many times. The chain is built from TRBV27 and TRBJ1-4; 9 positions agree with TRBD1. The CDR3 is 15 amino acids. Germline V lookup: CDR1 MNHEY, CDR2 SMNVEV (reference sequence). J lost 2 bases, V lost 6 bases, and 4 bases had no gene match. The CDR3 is CASSGQGRTNEKLFF. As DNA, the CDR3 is TGTGCCAGCAGCGGACAGGGGAGGACTAATGAAAAACTGTTTTTT.

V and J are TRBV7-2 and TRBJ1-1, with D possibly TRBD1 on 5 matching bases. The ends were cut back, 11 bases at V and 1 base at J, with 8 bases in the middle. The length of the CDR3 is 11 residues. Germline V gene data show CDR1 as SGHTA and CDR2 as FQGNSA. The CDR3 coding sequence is TGTGCCGTGGGGACGAACACTGAAGCTTTCTTT. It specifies CAVGTNTEAFF.

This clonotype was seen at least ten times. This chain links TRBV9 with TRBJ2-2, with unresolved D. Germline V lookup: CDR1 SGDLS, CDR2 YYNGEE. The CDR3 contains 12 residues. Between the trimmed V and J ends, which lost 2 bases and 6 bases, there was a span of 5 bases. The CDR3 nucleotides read TGTGCCAGCAGCGTTTTTTCCGGGGAGCTGTTTTTT. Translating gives CASSVFSGELFF.

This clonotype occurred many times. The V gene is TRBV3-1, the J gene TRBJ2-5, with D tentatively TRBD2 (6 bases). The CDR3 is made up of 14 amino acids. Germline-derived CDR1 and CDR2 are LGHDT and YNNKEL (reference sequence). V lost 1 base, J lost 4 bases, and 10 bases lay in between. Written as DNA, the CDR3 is TGTGCCAGCAGCCAAGCCGTCGGGGGAGAGACCCAGTACTTC. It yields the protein CASSQAVGGETQYF.

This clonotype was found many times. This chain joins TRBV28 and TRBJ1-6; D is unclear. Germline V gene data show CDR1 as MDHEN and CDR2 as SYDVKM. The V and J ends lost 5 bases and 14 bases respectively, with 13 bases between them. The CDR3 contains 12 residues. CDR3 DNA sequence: TGTGCCAGCAGTCACGACCCTTTGGCCCTCCACTTT. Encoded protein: CASSHDPLALHF.

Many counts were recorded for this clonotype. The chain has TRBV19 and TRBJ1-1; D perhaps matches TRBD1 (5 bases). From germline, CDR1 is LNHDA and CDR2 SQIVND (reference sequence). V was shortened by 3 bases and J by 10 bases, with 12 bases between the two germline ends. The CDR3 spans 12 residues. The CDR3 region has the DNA TGTGCCAGTAGTATGGGGGGTAATCCAGCTTTCTTT. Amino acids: CASSMGGNPAFF.

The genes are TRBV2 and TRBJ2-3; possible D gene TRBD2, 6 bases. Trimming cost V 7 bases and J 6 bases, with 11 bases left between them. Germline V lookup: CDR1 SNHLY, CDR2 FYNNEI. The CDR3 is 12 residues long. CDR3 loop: CASTKGGDTQYF. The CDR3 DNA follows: TGTGCCAGCACCAAAGGAGGGGATACGCAGTATTTT.

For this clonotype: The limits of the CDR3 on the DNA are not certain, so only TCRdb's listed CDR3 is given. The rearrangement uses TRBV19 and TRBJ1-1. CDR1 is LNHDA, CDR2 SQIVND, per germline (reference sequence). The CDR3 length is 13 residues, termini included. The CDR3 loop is CASSIWRGTEAFF.

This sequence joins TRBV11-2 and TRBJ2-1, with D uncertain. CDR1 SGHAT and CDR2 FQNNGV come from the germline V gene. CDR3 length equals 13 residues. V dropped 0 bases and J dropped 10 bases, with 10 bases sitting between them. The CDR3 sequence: CASSLEIPLEQFF. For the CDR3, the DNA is TGTGCCAGCAGCTTAGAGATCCCACTCGAGCAGTTCTTC.

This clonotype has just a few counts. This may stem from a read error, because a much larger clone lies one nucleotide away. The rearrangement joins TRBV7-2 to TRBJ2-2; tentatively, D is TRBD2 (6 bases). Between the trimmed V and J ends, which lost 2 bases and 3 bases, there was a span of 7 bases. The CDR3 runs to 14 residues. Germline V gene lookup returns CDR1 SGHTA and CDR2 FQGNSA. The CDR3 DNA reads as TGTGCCAGCAGCTTACGGGGGTACACCGGGGAGCTGTTTTTT. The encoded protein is CASSLRGYTGELFF.

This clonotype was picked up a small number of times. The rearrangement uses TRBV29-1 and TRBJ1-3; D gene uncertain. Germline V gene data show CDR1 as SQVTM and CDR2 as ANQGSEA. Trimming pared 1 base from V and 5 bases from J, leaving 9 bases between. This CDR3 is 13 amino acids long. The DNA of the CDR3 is TGCAGCGTTGAAGGGCTGCAGCGAAACACCATATATTTT. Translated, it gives CSVEGLQRNTIYF.

The DNA of the CDR3 is TGCGCCAGCAGCGCCTCCGGCCAGGGGCAGAACACTGAAGCTTTCTTT. Its translation is CASSASGQGQNTEAFF. The chain recombines TRBV5-1 with TRBJ1-1; D is perhaps TRBD1 (6 bases). This CDR3 is built from 16 residues. Per the germline V gene, CDR1 is SGHRS and CDR2 is YFSETQ. Between the trimmed V and J ends, which lost 4 bases and 1 base, there was a span of 17 bases.

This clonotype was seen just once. The chain's CDR3 is CASRRQALNQPQHF. The CDR3 bases are TGTGCCAGCAGAAGACAGGCCCTCAATCAGCCCCAGCATTTT. The chain links TRBV6-1 to TRBJ1-5; D possibly corresponds to TRBD1 (6 bases). Germline V gene sequence: CDR1 MNHNS, CDR2 SASEGT. The CDR3 extends over 14 amino acids. Between the trimmed V and J ends, which lost 6 bases and 3 bases, there was a span of 12 bases.

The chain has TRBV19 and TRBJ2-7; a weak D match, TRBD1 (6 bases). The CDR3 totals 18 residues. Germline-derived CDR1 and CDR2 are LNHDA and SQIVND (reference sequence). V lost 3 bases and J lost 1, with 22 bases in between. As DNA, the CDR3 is TGTGCCAGTAGTATCCGCCCGACAGGACGCCGATCGTCCTACGAGCAGTACTTC. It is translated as CASSIRPTGRRSSYEQYF.

The DNA of the CDR3 is TGCAGTGCTAGAGATATCGGACAGGGGACACCCGGCTACACCTTC. It encodes CSARDIGQGTPGYTF. The V gene is TRBV20-1, the J gene TRBJ1-2; 9 bases line up with TRBD1. V lost 0 bases and J lost 8; bases outside the gene matches: 10. Looked up from germline, CDR1 is DFQATT and CDR2 is SNEGSKA (reference sequence). The CDR3 is 15 residues long.

Written as DNA, the CDR3 is TGTGCCAGCAGTCTCCGGGACGGGGGTCACAATGAGCAGTTCTTC. This codes for CASSLRDGGHNEQFF. The chain links TRBV27 to TRBJ2-1; tentatively, D is TRBD2 (6 bases). Trimming pared 5 bases from V and 5 bases from J, leaving 16 bases between. This CDR3 comprises 15 residues. Germline-derived CDR1 and CDR2 are MNHEY and SMNVEV (reference sequence).

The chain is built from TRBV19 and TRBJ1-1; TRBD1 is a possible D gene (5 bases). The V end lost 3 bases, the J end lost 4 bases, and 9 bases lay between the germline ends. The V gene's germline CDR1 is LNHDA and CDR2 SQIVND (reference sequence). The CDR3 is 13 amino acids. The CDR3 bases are TGTGCCAGTAGTATTGGTGGGGGCACTGAAGCTTTCTTT. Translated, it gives CASSIGGGTEAFF.

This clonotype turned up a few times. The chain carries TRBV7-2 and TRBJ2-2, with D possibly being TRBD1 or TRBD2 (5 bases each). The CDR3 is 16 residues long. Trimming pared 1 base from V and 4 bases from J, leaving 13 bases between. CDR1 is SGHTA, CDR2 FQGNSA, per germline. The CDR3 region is CASSLDSGTSTGELFF. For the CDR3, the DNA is TGTGCCAGCAGCTTAGACTCAGGGACCAGCACCGGGGAGCTGTTTTTT.